This T cell receptor beta chain is drawn from a study of graft-versus-host responses after intestinal transplantation. For the study at large: Isolated intestinal, liver-intestinal, or multivisceral transplants were what recipients had.

On this clone itself: Its antigen remains unidentified.

Profiling relied on immunoSEQ multiplex PCR, and the TCRdb table lists in-frame clones only, not all of them. Of about 110,000 clones in the sample, 90% to 95% were seen once. Trimming cost V 6 bases and J 0 bases, with 16 bases left between them. The CDR3 is 16 residues long. Germline V gene sequence: CDR1 MDHEN, CDR2 SYDVKM. General observations from the study: Graft-versus-host to host-versus-graft clonal ratios in allografts were high in patients with graft-donor T cell macrochimerism. GvH clones turned up in recipient marrow; some had shown up first in ileum or blood.

This sequence was found in a human donor who was the organ donor for an intestinal transplant. This material consisted of unstimulated CD8+ T cells sorted from spleen or lymph node cells, taken before transplant. The chain carries TRBV28 and TRBJ2-3; no clear D gene. The chain's CDR3 is CASSPRLLQSTDTQYF. The DNA of the CDR3 is TGTGCCAGCAGCCCCCGACTTCTTCAGAGCACAGATACGCAGTATTTT.